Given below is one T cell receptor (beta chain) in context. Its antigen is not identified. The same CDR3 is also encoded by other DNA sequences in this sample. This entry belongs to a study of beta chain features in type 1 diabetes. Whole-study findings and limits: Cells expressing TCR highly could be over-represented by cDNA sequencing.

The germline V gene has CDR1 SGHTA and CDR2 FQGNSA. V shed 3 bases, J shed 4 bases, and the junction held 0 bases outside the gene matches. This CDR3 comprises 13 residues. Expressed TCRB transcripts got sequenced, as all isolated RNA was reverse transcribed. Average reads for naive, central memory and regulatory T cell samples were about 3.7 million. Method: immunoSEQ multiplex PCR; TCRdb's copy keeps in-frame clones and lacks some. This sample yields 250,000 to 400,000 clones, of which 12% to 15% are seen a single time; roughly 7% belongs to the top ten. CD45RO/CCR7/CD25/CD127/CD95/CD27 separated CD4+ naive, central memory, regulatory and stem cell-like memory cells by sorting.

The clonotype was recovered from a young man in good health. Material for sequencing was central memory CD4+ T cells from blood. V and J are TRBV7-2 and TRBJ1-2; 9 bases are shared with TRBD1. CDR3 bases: TGTGCCAGCAGCTTGGGACAGGGCTATGGCTACACCTTC. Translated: CASSLGQGYGYTF.